Listed here are 28 T cell receptor beta chains from one sample, sequenced in a study of Ad26.COV2.S vaccination and SARS-CoV-2 variants. The assay was immunoSEQ multiplex PCR, and TCRdb's table has in-frame clones only and misses some. This sample has approximately 300,000 clones; around 85% occur once, and the top ten carry about 2.1%. The treatment is: some 20 received Ad26.COV2.S at low or high dose, single or two shots; about 5 received placebo; per-sample allocation not given. Samples came from day 63 after the first vaccine or placebo injection. Sequences were derived from peripheral blood, sampled in a trial of Ad26.COV2.S vaccine versus placebo. These receptors were collected from a person between 18 and 59 years old who received the Ad26.COV2.S COVID-19 vaccine or a placebo.

For the CDR3, the DNA is TGTGCCAGTAGTATGAAAGTCACTGGTCGACTAGCAGGAGATACGCAGTATTTT. Translated: CASSMKVTGRLAGDTQYF. V gene TRBV19 combines with J gene TRBJ2-3; 7 bases align to TRBD2. Germline-derived CDR1 and CDR2 are LNHDA and SQIVND (reference sequence). V lost 3 bases, J lost 5 bases, and 17 bases stayed unmatched. The CDR3 sequence is 18 residues long.

CDR3 in amino acids: CASSHVPWTSGVNEQFF. The CDR3 coding sequence is TGTGCCAGCAGCCATGTCCCCTGGACTAGCGGGGTCAATGAGCAGTTCTTC. This chain uses TRBV4-2 with TRBJ2-1, with 12 bases fitting TRBD2. The CDR3 runs to 17 residues. V trimming: 3 bases; J trimming: 6 bases; junction bases outside the gene matches: 9. Germline lookup yields CDR1 LGHNA and CDR2 YNFKEQ.

The rearrangement links TRBV7-8 to TRBJ1-4, with D uncertain. V was cut by 4 bases and J by 5 bases, with 17 bases left in between. CDR3 length equals 16 residues. Per the germline V gene, CDR1 is SGHVS and CDR2 is FQNEAQ. The CDR3 protein is CASSSPPTGLNEKLFF. In nucleotides, the CDR3 is TGTGCCAGCAGCTCCCCCCCCACGGGATTAAATGAAAAACTGTTTTTT.

The chain joins TRBV9 to TRBJ1-4; D unresolved. Trimming cost V 0 bases and J 4 bases, with 10 bases left between them. CDR3 length: 15 residues. CDR1 and CDR2 (germline): SGDLS, YYNGEE. The CDR3 region is CASSVEGSYNEKLFF. The CDR3, as DNA: TGTGCCAGCAGCGTAGAGGGAAGTTATAATGAAAAACTGTTTTTT.

V and J are TRBV2 and TRBJ1-1; D is unclear. V was cut by 4 bases and J by 4 bases, with 10 bases left in between. This CDR3 is 13 amino acids long. The germline V gene encodes CDR1 SNHLY and CDR2 FYNNEI. The chain's CDR3 is CASSGYGGTEAFF. For the CDR3, the DNA is TGTGCCAGCAGTGGTTATGGAGGCACTGAAGCTTTCTTT. The full variable domain, completed using reference TRBV2 and TRBJ1-1, is EPEVTQTPSHQVTQMGQEVILRCVPISNHLYFYWYRQILGQKVEFLVSFYNNEISEKSEIFDDQFSVERPDGSNFTLKIRSTKLEDSAMYFCASSGYGGTEAFFGQGTRLTVV.

The chain joins TRBV27 to TRBJ1-1; possible D gene TRBD1, 6 bases. The CDR3 sequence is 15 residues long. Trimming stripped 3 bases from V and 1 base from J, with 12 bases between. Germline CDR1 reads MNHEY; CDR2 reads SMNVEV (reference sequence). CDR3 in DNA: TGTGCCAGCAGTTTTGGGGGGCGTTCGAACACTGAAGCTTTCTTT. Protein: CASSFGGRSNTEAFF.

V usage is TRBV4-1 and J usage is TRBJ2-7; TRBD2 matches at 7 bases. Germline values: CDR1 MGHRA, CDR2 YSYEKL. V lost 1 base to trimming and J lost 2 bases; unmatched junction nucleotides: 8. This CDR3 is 16 amino acids long. CDR3 bases: TGCGCCAGCAGCCAAGCCGGCGGGGGAGTTCCCTACGAGCAGTACTTC. Translation gives CASSQAGGGVPYEQYF.

The V call is TRBV28, the J call TRBJ1-5; the D gene is possibly TRBD1 (5 bases). V was trimmed by 7 bases and J by 1 base, leaving 8 bases between them. There are 13 residues in the CDR3. Germline CDR1 reads MDHEN; CDR2 reads SYDVKM. DNA of the CDR3: TGTGCCAGCACAGGGCGAAGCAATCAGCCCCAGCATTTT. Translating gives CASTGRSNQPQHF.

The gene calls are TRBV6-5 and TRBJ1-1; maybe TRBD1 (5 bases). The CDR3 consists of 14 residues. The V gene lost 0 bases and the J gene lost 3 bases, with 8 bases spanning the gap. CDR1 is MNHEY, CDR2 SVGAGI, per germline. Here the CDR3 reads CASSYSDSHTEAFF. CDR3 DNA sequence: TGTGCCAGCAGTTACTCAGACAGCCACACTGAAGCTTTCTTT.

V and J are TRBV27 and TRBJ2-5, with TRBD1 matching 7 bases. Germline V lookup: CDR1 MNHEY, CDR2 SMNVEV (reference sequence). V lost 4 bases to trimming and J lost 7 bases; unmatched junction nucleotides: 6. CDR3 length: 13 residues. The CDR3 reads CASSWDRDGTQYF. The CDR3 DNA follows: TGTGCCAGCAGTTGGGACAGAGACGGGACCCAGTACTTC.

This clone was counted a single time. V and J are TRBV6-5 and TRBJ1-3; D is undetermined. The CDR3 length is 15 residues. Deletions cut 2 bases from V and 0 bases from J, with 8 bases between. CDR1 is MNHEY, CDR2 SVGAGI, per germline. CDR3 in amino acids: CASSYARFSGNTIYF. CDR3 coding DNA: TGTGCCAGCAGTTACGCCCGCTTCTCTGGAAACACCATATATTTT.

The V and J genes are TRBV4-1 and TRBJ2-4, with D perhaps matching TRBD2 (7 bases). Germline V lookup: CDR1 MGHRA, CDR2 YSYEKL. The germline V and J ends were trimmed by 0 bases and 7 bases, with 16 bases remaining between them. The CDR3 runs 16 residues. This CDR3 is CASSQDLSRGGNIQYF. As DNA, the CDR3 is TGCGCCAGCAGCCAAGATTTAAGCAGGGGAGGGAACATTCAGTACTTC.

V and J are TRBV4-1 and TRBJ1-2; a weak D match, TRBD1 (6 bases). The CDR3 totals 16 residues. Per germline, CDR1 MGHRA and CDR2 YSYEKL. The V gene lost 0 bases and the J gene lost 8 bases, with 19 bases spanning the gap. Here the CDR3 DNA reads TGCGCCAGCAGCCAAGATGGGCAGGGGCGAGCGTCCGGCTACACCTTC. The encoded protein is CASSQDGQGRASGYTF.

The sample holds a few counts of this clone. The chain carries TRBV5-1 and TRBJ2-1; 10 nucleotides match TRBD2. The CDR3 length is 14 residues. CDR1 is SGHRS, CDR2 YFSETQ, per germline. Trimming at V came to 8 bases and at J to 6 bases, leaving 8 bases not matched to a gene. CDR3 in DNA: TGCGCCAGTACGGGACTAGCGACCGCCAATGAGCAGTTCTTC. This sequence encodes CASTGLATANEQFF.

The V gene is TRBV15, the J gene TRBJ2-3, with D unresolved. Germline lookup yields CDR1 LNHNV and CDR2 YYDKDF (reference sequence). V lost 1 base to trimming and J lost 3 bases, with 14 bases between them. The CDR3 has 16 residues. CDR3 sequence reads: CATSRGGVVGTDTQYF. CDR3 in DNA: TGTGCCACCAGCAGAGGTGGGGTAGTGGGGACAGATACGCAGTATTTT.

This clone rates as large. V and J are TRBV6-4 and TRBJ1-6, with D possibly TRBD1 on 6 matching bases. The ends were cut back, 2 bases at V and 6 bases at J, with 8 bases in the middle. In germline, CDR1 is MRHNA, CDR2 SNTAGT. The CDR3 runs 14 residues. The DNA for the CDR3 is TGTGCCAGCAGTGACGGGGGGGCTAATTCACCCCTCCACTTT. Residues: CASSDGGANSPLHF.

This clone has more than one count but fewer than ten. The chain employs TRBV9 and TRBJ1-6; no firm D call. The CDR3 covers 17 residues. The germline V gene encodes CDR1 SGDLS and CDR2 YYNGEE. Trimming removed 4 bases from V and 0 bases from J, with 14 bases in between. The CDR3 DNA sequence: TGTGCCAGCAGCTCGGCCAGTCGGAGCTCCTATAATTCACCCCTCCACTTT. Protein sequence: CASSSASRSSYNSPLHF.

The chain links TRBV5-5 to TRBJ2-3, with 8 bases lining up with TRBD2. CDR1 and CDR2 (germline): SGHKS, YYEKEE (reference sequence). Trimming at V came to 4 bases and at J to 9 bases, leaving 10 bases not matched to a gene. The CDR3 sequence is 14 residues long. Here the CDR3 DNA reads TGTGCCAGCAGCCTCGGACTAGCCGGAGACACGCAGTATTTT. Translation: CASSLGLAGDTQYF.

The chain carries TRBV5-4 and TRBJ2-5, with a possible D match to TRBD2 (6 bases). The CDR3 has 15 residues. Trimming took 0 bases from V and 5 from J, leaving 14 bases between them. From germline, CDR1 is SGHNT and CDR2 YYREEE (reference sequence). CDR3 protein: CASSLGTDREETQYF. The CDR3, as DNA: TGTGCCAGCAGCTTGGGGACGGACCGGGAGGAGACCCAGTACTTC.

The gene calls are TRBV15 and TRBJ1-5; tentative D call: TRBD1 (6 bases). Trimming pared 0 bases from V and 5 bases from J, leaving 11 bases between. The CDR3 has 15 amino acids. Per the germline V gene, CDR1 is LNHNV and CDR2 is YYDKDF (reference sequence). CDR3 residues: CATSRDLGAHQPQHF. The CDR3 DNA sequence: TGTGCCACCAGCAGAGATTTGGGGGCCCATCAGCCCCAGCATTTT.

The chain carries TRBV5-6 and TRBJ1-6, with D unresolved. This CDR3 region has 15 residues. Per the germline V gene, CDR1 is SGHDT and CDR2 is YYEEEE. Trimming removed 1 base from V and 4 bases from J, with 9 bases in between. The CDR3 spells CASSLPQTYNSPLHF. Here the CDR3 DNA reads TGTGCCAGCAGCTTGCCGCAGACATATAATTCACCCCTCCACTTT.

V gene TRBV7-9 combines with J gene TRBJ1-5; no definite D call. CDR1 is SEHNR and CDR2 is FQNEAQ in the germline V gene (reference sequence). Deletions cut 5 bases from V and 0 bases from J, with 14 bases between. The CDR3 is 16 residues long. The CDR3 nucleotides read TGTGCCAGCAGCCCCCTGGGAGGTCGTAGCAATCAGCCCCAGCATTTT. Its translation: CASSPLGGRSNQPQHF.

The chain combines TRBV19 with TRBJ1-3; D not resolved. Germline V gene data show CDR1 as LNHDA and CDR2 as SQIVND (reference sequence). V was shortened by 4 bases and J by 2 bases, with 12 bases between the two germline ends. The CDR3 consists of 15 residues. CDR3 residues: CASSKDVIPGNTIYF. The CDR3 region has the DNA TGTGCCAGTAGTAAGGACGTAATCCCTGGAAACACCATATATTTT.

This chain's CDR3 is CASSVGGLAETQYF. As DNA, the CDR3 is TGTGCCAGCAGCGTAGGAGGTCTAGCCGAGACCCAGTACTTC. The chain has TRBV9 and TRBJ2-5; maybe TRBD2 (5 bases). The CDR3 has 14 amino acids. Trimming left V 0 bases short and J 5 bases short, with 11 bases between. CDR1 SGDLS and CDR2 YYNGEE come from the germline V gene. Supplemented by reference TRBV9 and TRBJ2-5, the full variable domain reads DSGVTQTPKHLITATGQRVTLRCSPRSGDLSVYWYQQSLDQGLQFLIQYYNGEERAKGNILERFSAQQFPDLHSELNLSSLELGDSALYFCASSVGGLAETQYFGPGTRLLVL.

The chain recombines TRBV24-1 with TRBJ2-2; tentative D call: TRBD1 (6 bases). The CDR3 covers 16 residues. CDR1 and CDR2 from the germline V gene are KGHDR and SFDVKD. V gave up 5 bases and J gave up 4 bases, with 16 bases separating them. This CDR3 is CATSALTGTPTGELFF. The DNA for the CDR3 is TGTGCCACCAGTGCCCTAACCGGGACACCCACCGGGGAGCTGTTTTTT.

The rearrangement joins TRBV7-9 to TRBJ2-7; D is unresolved. Germline V CDR1 and CDR2: SEHNR, FQNEAQ (reference sequence). This CDR3 is built from 14 residues. Trimming left V 1 base short and J 5 bases short, with 12 bases between. The DNA of the CDR3 is TGTGCCAGCAGCTTAGACAGCTCTCCTAACGAGCAGTACTTC. Protein sequence: CASSLDSSPNEQYF. Complete variable domain (other parts from reference TRBV7-9 and TRBJ2-7): DTGVSQNPRHKITKRGQNVTFRCDPISEHNRLYWYRQTLGQGPEFLTYFQNEAQLEKSRLLSDRFSAERPKGSFSTLEIQRTEQGDSAMYLCASSLDSSPNEQYFGPGTRLTVT.

The V gene is TRBV27, the J gene TRBJ2-1; D remains ambiguous. The CDR3 is made up of 13 amino acids. Germline CDR1 MNHEY, CDR2 SMNVEV (reference sequence). V was shortened by 6 bases and J by 4 bases, with 10 bases between the two germline ends. The CDR3 sequence is CASSRNAYNEQFF. CDR3 nucleotide sequence: TGTGCCAGCAGCCGGAACGCATACAATGAGCAGTTCTTC.

This clone turned up a few times. The chain joins TRBV6-1 to TRBJ1-1; a weak D match, TRBD1 (6 bases). Trimming took off 1 base at V and 6 bases at J, with 9 bases between the two ends. The V gene's germline CDR1 is MNHNS and CDR2 SASEGT. The CDR3 runs 13 residues. The CDR3 DNA reads as TGTGCCAGCAGTGAAGGACAGGTCCCTGAAGCTTTCTTT. It specifies CASSEGQVPEAFF.